This T cell receptor (beta chain) was retrieved from a study of blood T cells in healthy people across ages. This clonotype came up a few times. The antigen remains unidentified. Together with a sample-barcoded 5' primer, a J-beta primer mix was included in a second PCR lasting about 6 to 11 cycles. TCRdb re-called the 5' RACE reads with MiXCR, one entry per CDR3 protein. The table has about 900,000 distinct CDR3 sequences, 45% to 50% seen once. General study points: Naive T cell percentage showed a strong correlation with the diversity of TCR beta. Because donor CMV status was unknown, expanded clonotype changes were possibly confounded. PBMCs went unsorted, and a conclusive naive versus antigen-experienced comparison was therefore prevented.

It was roughly 10 milliliters of peripheral blood that were drawn from each donor. There are 15 residues in the CDR3. Germline V lookup: CDR1 SNHLY, CDR2 FYNNEI. V gave up 6 bases and J gave up 4 bases; unmatched junction bases: 7. Input material: blood. The chain employs TRBV2 and TRBJ2-3; TRBD1 matches at 10 bases. The sequence came from a man between 25 and 39 years old in good health. In DNA, the CDR3 is TGTGCCAGCAGCGAATGGGACAGGGGCTCAGATACGCAGTATTTT. This encodes CASSEWDRGSDTQYF.